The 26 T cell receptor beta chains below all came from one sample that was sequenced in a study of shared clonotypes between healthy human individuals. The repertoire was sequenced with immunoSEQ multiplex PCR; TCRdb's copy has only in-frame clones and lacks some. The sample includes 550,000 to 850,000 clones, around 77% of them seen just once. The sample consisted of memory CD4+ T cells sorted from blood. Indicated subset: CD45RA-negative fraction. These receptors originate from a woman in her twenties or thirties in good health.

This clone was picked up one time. The DNA of the CDR3 is TGTGCCAGCAGTTTATCTCCGTGGGGAGCGGGAGGTGGTTACGAGCAGTACTTC. Amino acids: CASSLSPWGAGGGYEQYF. V and J are TRBV27 and TRBJ2-5, with 9 bases fitting TRBD2. The J call may be faulty, since TRBJ2-7 better matches the DNA end. The germline gives CDR1 MNHEY, CDR2 SMNVEV (reference sequence). The CDR3 loop spans 18 amino acids.

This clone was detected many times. CDR3 region: CASRDRGRQPQHF. The CDR3 coding sequence is TGTGCCAGCAGGGACAGGGGCCGGCAGCCCCAGCATTTT. V is TRBV28 and J is TRBJ1-5; 9 nucleotides match TRBD1. Trimming at V came to 6 bases and at J to 7 bases, leaving 4 bases not matched to a gene. The CDR3 extends over 13 amino acids. Per the germline V gene, CDR1 is MDHEN and CDR2 is SYDVKM.

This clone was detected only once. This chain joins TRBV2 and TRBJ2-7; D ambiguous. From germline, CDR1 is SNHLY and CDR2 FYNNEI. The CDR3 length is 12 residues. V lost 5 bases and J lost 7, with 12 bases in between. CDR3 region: CASSPGVVEQYF. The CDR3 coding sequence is TGTGCCAGCAGTCCGGGCGTCGTTGAGCAGTACTTC. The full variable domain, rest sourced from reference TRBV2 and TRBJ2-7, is EPEVTQTPSHQVTQMGQEVILRCVPISNHLYFYWYRQILGQKVEFLVSFYNNEISEKSEIFDDQFSVERPDGSNFTLKIRSTKLEDSAMYFCASSPGVVEQYFGPGTRLTVT.

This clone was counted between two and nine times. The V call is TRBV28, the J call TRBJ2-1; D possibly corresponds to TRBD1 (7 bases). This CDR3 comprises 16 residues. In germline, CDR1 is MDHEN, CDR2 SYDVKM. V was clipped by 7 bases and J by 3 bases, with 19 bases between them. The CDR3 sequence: CASTPGGAGGYNEQFF. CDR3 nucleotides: TGTGCCAGCACCCCCGGAGGGGCAGGGGGCTACAATGAGCAGTTCTTC.

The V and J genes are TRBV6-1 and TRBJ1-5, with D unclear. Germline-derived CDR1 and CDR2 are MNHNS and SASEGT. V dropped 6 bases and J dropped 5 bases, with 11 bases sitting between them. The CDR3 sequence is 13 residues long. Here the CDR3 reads CASRPGLDQPQHF. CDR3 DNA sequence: TGTGCCAGCAGACCGGGCCTTGATCAGCCCCAGCATTTT.

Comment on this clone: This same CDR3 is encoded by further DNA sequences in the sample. The CDR3 region is CASSFSRGPYEQYF. CDR3 bases: TGTGCCAGCAGTTTTTCCCGGGGCCCATACGAGCAGTACTTC. The rearrangement joins TRBV27 to TRBJ2-7, with D perhaps being TRBD1 or TRBD2 (5 bases each). Deletions cut 3 bases from V and 4 bases from J, with 13 bases between. The CDR3 has 14 residues. Germline values: CDR1 MNHEY, CDR2 SMNVEV (reference sequence).

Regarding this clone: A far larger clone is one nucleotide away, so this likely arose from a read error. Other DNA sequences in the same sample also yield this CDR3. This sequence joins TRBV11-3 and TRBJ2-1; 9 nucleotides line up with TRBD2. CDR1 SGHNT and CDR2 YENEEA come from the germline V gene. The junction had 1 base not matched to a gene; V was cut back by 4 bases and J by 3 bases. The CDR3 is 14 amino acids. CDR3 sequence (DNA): TGTGCCAGCAGCTCAGCGGGAGGCTACAATGAGCAGTTCTTC. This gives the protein CASSSAGGYNEQFF.

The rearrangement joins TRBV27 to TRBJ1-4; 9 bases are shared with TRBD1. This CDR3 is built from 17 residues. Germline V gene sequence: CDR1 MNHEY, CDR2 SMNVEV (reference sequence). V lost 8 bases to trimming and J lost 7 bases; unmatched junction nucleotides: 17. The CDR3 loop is CASGLRPNPGQGEKLFF. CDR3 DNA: TGTGCCAGCGGATTGCGACCGAACCCGGGACAGGGTGAAAAACTGTTTTTT. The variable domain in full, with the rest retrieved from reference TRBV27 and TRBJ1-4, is EAQVTQNPRYLITVTGKKLTVTCSQNMNHEYMSWYRQDPGLGLRQIYYSMNVEVTDKGDVPEGYKVSRKEKRNFPLILESPSPNQTSLYFCASGLRPNPGQGEKLFFGSGTQLSVL.

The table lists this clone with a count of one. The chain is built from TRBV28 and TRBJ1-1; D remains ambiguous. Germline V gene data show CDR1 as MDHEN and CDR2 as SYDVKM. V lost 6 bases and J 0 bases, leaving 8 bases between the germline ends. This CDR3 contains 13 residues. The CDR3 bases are TGTGCCAGCAGACTACTGTTGAACACTGAAGCTTTCTTT. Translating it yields CASRLLLNTEAFF.

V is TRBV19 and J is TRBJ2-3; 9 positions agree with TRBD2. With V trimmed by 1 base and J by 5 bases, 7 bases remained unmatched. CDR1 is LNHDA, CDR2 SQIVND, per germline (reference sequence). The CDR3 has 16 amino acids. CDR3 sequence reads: CASSIGLAGPEDTQYF. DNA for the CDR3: TGTGCCAGTAGTATAGGTCTAGCGGGACCCGAAGATACGCAGTATTTT.

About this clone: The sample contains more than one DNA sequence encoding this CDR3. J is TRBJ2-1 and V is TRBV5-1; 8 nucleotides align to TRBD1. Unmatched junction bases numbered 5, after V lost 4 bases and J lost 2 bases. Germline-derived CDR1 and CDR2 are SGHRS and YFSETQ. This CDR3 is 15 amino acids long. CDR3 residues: CASSPDRAAYNEQFF. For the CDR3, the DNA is TGCGCCAGCAGCCCGGACAGGGCCGCCTACAATGAGCAGTTCTTC.

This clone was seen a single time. Written as DNA, the CDR3 is TGTGCCAGCAGCGCACTGACAGGGAGCGGCAATCAGCCCCAGCATTTT. Translated, it gives CASSALTGSGNQPQHF. The chain links TRBV28 to TRBJ1-5; 7 bases map to TRBD1. The CDR3 length is 16 residues. Germline values: CDR1 MDHEN, CDR2 SYDVKM. V dropped 6 bases and J dropped 2; count of bases not matched to a gene: 10.

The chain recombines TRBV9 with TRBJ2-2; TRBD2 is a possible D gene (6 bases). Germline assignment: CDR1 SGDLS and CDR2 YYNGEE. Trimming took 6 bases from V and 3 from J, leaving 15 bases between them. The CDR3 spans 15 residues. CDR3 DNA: TGTGCCAGCAAGGAGGGTTGGTTCGACACCGGGGAGCTGTTTTTT. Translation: CASKEGWFDTGELFF.

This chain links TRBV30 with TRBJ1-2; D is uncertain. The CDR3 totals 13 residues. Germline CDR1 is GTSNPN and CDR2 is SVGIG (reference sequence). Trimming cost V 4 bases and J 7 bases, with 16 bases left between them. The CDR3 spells CAWNVRSDSGYTF. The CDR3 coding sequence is TGTGCCTGGAATGTACGGTCGGATTCTGGCTACACCTTC. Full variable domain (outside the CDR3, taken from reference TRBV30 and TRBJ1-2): SQTIHQWPATLVQPVGSPLSLECTVEGTSNPNLYWYRQAAGRGLQLLFYSVGIGQISSEVPQNLSASRPQDRQFILSSKKLLLSDSGFYLCAWNVRSDSGYTFGSGTRLTVV.

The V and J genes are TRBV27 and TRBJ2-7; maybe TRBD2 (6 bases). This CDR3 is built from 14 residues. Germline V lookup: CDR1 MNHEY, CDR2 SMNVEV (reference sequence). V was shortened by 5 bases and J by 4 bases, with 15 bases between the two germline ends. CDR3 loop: CASSPRGAYYEQYF. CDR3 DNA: TGTGCCAGCAGTCCCCGCGGGGCATATTACGAGCAGTACTTC.

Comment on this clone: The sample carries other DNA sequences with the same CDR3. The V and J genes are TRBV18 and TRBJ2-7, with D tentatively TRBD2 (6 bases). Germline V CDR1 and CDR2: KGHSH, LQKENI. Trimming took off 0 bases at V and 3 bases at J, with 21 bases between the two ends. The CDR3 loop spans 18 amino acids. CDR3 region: CASSPPGLANPRNYEQYF. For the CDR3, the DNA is TGTGCCAGCTCACCACCGGGTCTAGCGAACCCGAGAAACTACGAGCAGTACTTC.

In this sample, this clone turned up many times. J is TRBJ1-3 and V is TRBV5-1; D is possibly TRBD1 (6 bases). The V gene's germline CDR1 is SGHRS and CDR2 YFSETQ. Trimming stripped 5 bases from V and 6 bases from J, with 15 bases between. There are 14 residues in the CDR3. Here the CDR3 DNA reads TGCGCCAGCAGACCTCAACAGGGAACAAACACCATATATTTT. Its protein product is CASRPQQGTNTIYF.

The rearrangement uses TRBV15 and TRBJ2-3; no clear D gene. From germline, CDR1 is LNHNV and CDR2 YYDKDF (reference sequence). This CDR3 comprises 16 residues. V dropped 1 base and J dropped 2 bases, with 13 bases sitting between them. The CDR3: CATSRVSLKITDTQYF. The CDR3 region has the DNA TGTGCCACCAGCAGAGTATCCCTTAAAATCACAGATACGCAGTATTTT.

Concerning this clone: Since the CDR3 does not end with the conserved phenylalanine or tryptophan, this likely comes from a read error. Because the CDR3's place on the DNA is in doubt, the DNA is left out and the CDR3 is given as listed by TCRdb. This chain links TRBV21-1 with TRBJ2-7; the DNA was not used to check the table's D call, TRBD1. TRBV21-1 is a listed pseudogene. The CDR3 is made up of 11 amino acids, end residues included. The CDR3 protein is CASSKFAGEVL.

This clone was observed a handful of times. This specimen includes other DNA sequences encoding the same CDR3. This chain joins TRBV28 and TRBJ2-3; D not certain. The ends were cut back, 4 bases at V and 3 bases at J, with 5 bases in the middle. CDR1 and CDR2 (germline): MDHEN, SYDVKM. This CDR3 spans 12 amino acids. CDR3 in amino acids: CASSSRTDTQYF. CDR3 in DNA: TGTGCCAGCAGTTCACGTACAGATACGCAGTATTTT. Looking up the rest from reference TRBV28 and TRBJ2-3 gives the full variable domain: DVKVTQSSRYLVKRTGEKVFLECVQDMDHENMFWYRQDPGLGLRLIYFSYDVKMKEKGDIPEGYSVSREKKERFSLILESASTNQTSMYLCASSSRTDTQYFGPGTRLTVL.

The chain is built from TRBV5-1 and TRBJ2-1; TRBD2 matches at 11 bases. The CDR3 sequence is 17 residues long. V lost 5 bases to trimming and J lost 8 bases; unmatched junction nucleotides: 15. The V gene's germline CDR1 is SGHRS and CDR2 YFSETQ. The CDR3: CASSSGAIAGGADEQFF. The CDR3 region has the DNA TGCGCCAGCAGTTCGGGAGCTATAGCGGGAGGGGCGGATGAGCAGTTCTTC. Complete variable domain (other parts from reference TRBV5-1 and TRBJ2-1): KAGVTQTPRYLIKTRGQQVTLSCSPISGHRSVSWYQQTPGQGLQFLFEYFSETQRNKGNFPGRFSGRQFSNSRSEMNVSTLELGDSALYLCASSSGAIAGGADEQFFGPGTRLTVL.

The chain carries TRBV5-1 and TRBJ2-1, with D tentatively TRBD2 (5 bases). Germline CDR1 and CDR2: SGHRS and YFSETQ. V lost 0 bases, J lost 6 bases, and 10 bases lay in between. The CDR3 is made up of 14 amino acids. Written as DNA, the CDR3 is TGCGCCAGCAGCTTGGCGGGGATGGCCAATGAGCAGTTCTTC. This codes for CASSLAGMANEQFF.

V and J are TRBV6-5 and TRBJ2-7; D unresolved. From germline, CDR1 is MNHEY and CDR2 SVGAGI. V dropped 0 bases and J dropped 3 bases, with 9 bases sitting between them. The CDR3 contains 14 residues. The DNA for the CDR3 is TGTGCCAGCAGTTACTCGGGAAACCACTACGAGCAGTACTTC. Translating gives CASSYSGNHYEQYF.

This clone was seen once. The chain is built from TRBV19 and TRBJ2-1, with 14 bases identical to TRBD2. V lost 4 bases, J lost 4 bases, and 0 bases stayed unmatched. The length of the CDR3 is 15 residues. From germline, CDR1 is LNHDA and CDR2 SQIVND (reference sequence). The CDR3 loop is CASSRLAGGYNEQFF. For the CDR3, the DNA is TGTGCCAGTAGTAGACTAGCGGGAGGGTACAATGAGCAGTTCTTC.

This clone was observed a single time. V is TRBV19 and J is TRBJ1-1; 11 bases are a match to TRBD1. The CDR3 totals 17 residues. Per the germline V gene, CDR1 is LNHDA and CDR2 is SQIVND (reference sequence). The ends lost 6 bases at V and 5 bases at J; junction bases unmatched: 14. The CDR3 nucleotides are TGTGCCAGTAGCCCGGGGACAGGGGGGTATAAGGGGACTGAAGCTTTCTTT. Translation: CASSPGTGGYKGTEAFF.

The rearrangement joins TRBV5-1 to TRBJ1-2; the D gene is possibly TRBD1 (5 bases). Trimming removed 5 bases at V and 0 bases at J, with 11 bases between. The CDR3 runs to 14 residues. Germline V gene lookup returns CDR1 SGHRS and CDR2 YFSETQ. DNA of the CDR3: TGCGCCAGCAGGCATCAGGGTGCTAACTATGGCTACACCTTC. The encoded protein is CASRHQGANYGYTF.